This TCR beta chain appears in the sequencing data of a study of response to subunit inactivated influenza vaccine (dated by TCRdb to about 2018). About the full investigation: Deep quantitative profiling of the T cell receptor repertoire was used in the study to follow responses to a trivalent subunit inactivated influenza vaccine.

Here is what the overall study found, with its caveats: According to the authors, only a limited number of new T cells may be recruited by each seasonal influenza vaccination.

According to the germline V gene, CDR1 reads SGHAT and CDR2 reads FQNNGV. The germline V end is reduced by 5 bases and the J end by 3 bases; junction bases left unmatched: 7. The CDR3, cysteine through phenylalanine, is 14 amino acids long. Only the CDR3 portion is preserved as DNA: 42 bases, with reading frame beginning at the first base. The library was generated by RT-PCR. Sequencer: Illumina HiSeq 2500. TCRdb reran the public reads through fastp at Q25 and MiXCR, keeping productive beta chains. Entries are consolidated by CDR3 protein sequence, retaining the most common genes and DNA. Counted in this sample were some 600,000 distinct CDR3 sequences; 12% to 15% of them appeared once. Together, the top ten hold roughly 7.6% of the sample. For this clonotype: No cognate antigen has been identified for it. No base qualities exist here, and no much larger clone lies one base off it.

Here the sequenced sample was PBMCs from blood, taken less than 15 days before vaccination. This clonotype was obtained from a man between 50 and 59 years old who received an inactivated influenza vaccine. Donor details come from another sample of the same person, matched by shared clones. The sequence links TRBV11-2 to TRBJ2-7; TRBD2 matches 7 bases in the middle. Here is the DNA: TGTGCCAGCAGCCAAGTGGGGGGGATCTACGAGCAGTACTTC. Its amino acids are CASSQVGGIYEQYF.